This TCR beta chain was captured by sequencing in a study of response to subunit inactivated influenza vaccine. This CDR3 is 14 amino acids long. Germline V gene lookup returns CDR1 SGHDT and CDR2 YYEEEE. J lost 4 bases, V lost 5 bases, and 7 bases had no gene match. TCRdb passed the RT-PCR reads through MiXCR, listing each CDR3 protein once. The sample lists roughly 550,000 distinct CDR3 sequences, under 25% occurring once. This clonotype appeared a few times. These data were also filed under a second study, of T cells expressing NK-cell markers. Per that study: Synthesis of TCR beta cDNA relied on 5'RACE template switching carrying UMIs. Repertoire data for TCR beta were derived from sorted T cells (CD3+CD56+NKG2C+, CD3+CD56+NKG2C- and CD3+CD56-NKG2C+). Sequencing covered eight donors, seven HCMV-seropositive and one seronegative. The use of an anti-gamma-delta TCR antibody, which was added in several experiments, restricted sorting to T cells expressing alpha-beta TCR. HCMV specificity was not established for the expanded NKG2C+ T cell clones.

The chain is built from TRBV5-6 and TRBJ2-7; 9 positions match TRBD1. This receptor was taken from a man aged 50-59 years who received an inactivated influenza vaccine. The sample here was CD4+ T cells sorted from PBMCs, taken 11 to 12 days after vaccination. The CDR3 region has the DNA TGTGCCAGCAGGGCCGGGACAGGGAGGTACGAGCAGTACTTC. Translating gives CASRAGTGRYEQYF. The whole variable domain, filled in from reference TRBV5-6 and TRBJ2-7, reads DAGVTQSPTHLIKTRGQQVTLRCSPKSGHDTVSWYQQALGQGPQFIFQYYEEEERQRGNFPDRFSGHQFPNYSSELNVNALLLGDSALYLCASRAGTGRYEQYFGPGTRLTVT.